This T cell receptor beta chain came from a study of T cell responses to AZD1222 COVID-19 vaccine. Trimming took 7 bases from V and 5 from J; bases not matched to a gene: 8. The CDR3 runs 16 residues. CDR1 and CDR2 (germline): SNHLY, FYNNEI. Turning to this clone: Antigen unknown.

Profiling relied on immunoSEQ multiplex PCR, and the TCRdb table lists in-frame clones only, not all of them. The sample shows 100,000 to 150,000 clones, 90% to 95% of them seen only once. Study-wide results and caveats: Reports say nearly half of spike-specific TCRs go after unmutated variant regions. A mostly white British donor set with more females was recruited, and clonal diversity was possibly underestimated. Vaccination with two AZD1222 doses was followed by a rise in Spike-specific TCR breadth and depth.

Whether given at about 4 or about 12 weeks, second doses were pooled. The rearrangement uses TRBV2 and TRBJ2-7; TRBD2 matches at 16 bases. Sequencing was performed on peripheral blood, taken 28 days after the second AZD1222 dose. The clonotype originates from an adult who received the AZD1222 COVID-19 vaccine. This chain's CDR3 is CASNRGLAGGNDEQYF. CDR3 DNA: TGTGCCAGCAATCGGGGACTAGCGGGGGGGAACGACGAGCAGTACTTC.